This T cell receptor beta chain was documented in a study of T cells in Graves' hyperthyroidism and ophthalmopathy. Whole-study results and caveats: Blood samples included most of the expanded thyroid clonotypes exceeding 0.001.

On this clonotype itself: What it binds is not known.

Trimming took off 1 base at V and 0 bases at J, with 5 bases between the two ends. From germline, CDR1 is LNHDA and CDR2 SQIVND (reference sequence). The CDR3 extends over 14 amino acids. The source material, RNA transcripts, was used to amplify TCR beta CDR3 regions. HTBI primers were the set used in a first-round RT-PCR of the TCR CDR3. TCRdb reanalysed the multiplex PCR reads using MiXCR and keeps one entry per CDR3 protein. In the table there are about 600,000 distinct CDR3 sequences, 16% of which are singletons. V and J are TRBV19 and TRBJ2-3, with D maybe TRBD2 (5 bases). This clonotype originated in a woman between 35 and 50 years old with Graves' ophthalmopathy. Sequences were obtained from blood. The CDR3 DNA follows: TGTGCCAGTAGTATAGGCGGGAGCACAGATACGCAGTATTTT. Protein: CASSIGGSTDTQYF. Using reference TRBV19 and TRBJ2-3 for the parts outside the CDR3, the full variable domain is DGGITQSPKYLFRKEGQNVTLSCEQNLNHDAMYWYRQDPGQGLRLIYYSQIVNDFQKGDIAEGYSVSREKKESFPLTVTSAQKNPTAFYLCASSIGGSTDTQYFGPGTRLTVL.